These 21 T cell receptor beta chains came from one sample sequenced in a study of blood T cell repertoires in COVID-19. The table came from immunoSEQ multiplex PCR; TCRdb's copy has only in-frame clones and leaves some out. The sample lists 240,000 or so clones; 88% were seen once. Sequenced: peripheral blood. These receptors all stem from a woman in her twenties or thirties with acute or convalescent COVID-19.

This clone was counted a single time. The chain employs TRBV11-2 and TRBJ2-2, with 9 bases matching TRBD2. With V trimmed by 0 bases and J by 6 bases, 5 bases remained unmatched. The CDR3 extends over 16 amino acids. Germline CDR1 is SGHAT and CDR2 is FQNNGV. The CDR3 region is CASSLEVRLAAGELFF. The CDR3 coding sequence is TGTGCCAGCAGCTTAGAGGTCCGACTAGCGGCCGGGGAGCTGTTTTTT.

This chain links TRBV5-4 with TRBJ2-5; a weak D match, TRBD1 (7 bases). Germline V gene data show CDR1 as SGHNT and CDR2 as YYREEE (reference sequence). Trimming cost V 0 bases and J 4 bases, with 16 bases left between them. This CDR3 comprises 16 residues. In DNA form, the CDR3 reads TGTGCCAGCAGCTTGGAAAGGCAGGGGGGATTAGAGACCCAGTACTTC. This gives the protein CASSLERQGGLETQYF.

The V call is TRBV24-1, the J call TRBJ1-5, with TRBD1 matching over 8 bases. Trimming removed 9 bases from V and 0 bases from J; junction bases left unmatched: 6. The germline gives CDR1 KGHDR, CDR2 SFDVKD. The CDR3 runs 15 residues. This CDR3 is CATPDRGYSNQPQHF. In nucleotides, the CDR3 is TGTGCCACCCCCGACAGGGGTTATAGCAATCAGCCCCAGCATTTT.

This clone was seen only once. The chain is built from TRBV5-8 and TRBJ1-4; TRBD1 might be the D (5 bases). V lost 4 bases, J lost 0 bases, and 19 bases lay in between. The CDR3 length is 18 residues. Germline CDR1 SGHTS, CDR2 YDEGEE. Here the CDR3 DNA reads TGTGCCAGCAGCCCAGGGAGACCTACTAGCGCAACTAATGAAAAACTGTTTTTT. Its translation is CASSPGRPTSATNEKLFF.

The chain recombines TRBV7-2 with TRBJ2-1, with D possibly being TRBD2 (7 bases). Trimming removed 4 bases from V and 5 bases from J, with 12 bases in between. Germline V gene lookup returns CDR1 SGHTA and CDR2 FQGNSA. The CDR3 is 14 amino acids. Here the CDR3 reads CASSWEGENNEQFF. Here the CDR3 DNA reads TGTGCCAGCAGCTGGGAGGGGGAAAACAATGAGCAGTTCTTC.

The chain couples TRBV7-6 to TRBJ2-7; weak D call: TRBD2 (5 bases). Trimming shortened V by 5 bases and J by 5 bases, and 16 bases separated the two germline ends. CDR1 is SGHVS and CDR2 is FNYEAQ in the germline V gene. The CDR3 has 14 residues. In DNA, the CDR3 is TGTGCCAGCAGCGGAGCGGTGTTAGGAGACGAGCAGTACTTC. Its protein is CASSGAVLGDEQYF.

The chain combines TRBV5-1 with TRBJ1-4; D not resolved. Trimming left V 4 bases short and J 0 bases short, with 10 bases between. This CDR3 comprises 15 residues. Germline assignment: CDR1 SGHRS and CDR2 YFSETQ. The chain's CDR3 is CASSLGRATNEKLFF. In DNA, the CDR3 is TGCGCCAGCAGCCTTGGGAGAGCAACTAATGAAAAACTGTTTTTT.

The V gene is TRBV11-2, the J gene TRBJ1-1; no clear D gene. Deletions cut 7 bases from V and 5 bases from J, with 20 bases between. Germline CDR1 SGHAT, CDR2 FQNNGV. CDR3 size: 15 residues. In DNA, the CDR3 is TGTGCCAGCACCCACCGGGGTAGGAGAACTACTGAAGCTTTCTTT. Protein: CASTHRGRRTTEAFF.

The chain is built from TRBV29-1 and TRBJ1-1, with D tentatively TRBD1 (6 bases). V dropped 4 bases and J dropped 1 base, with 13 bases sitting between them. This CDR3 region has 14 residues. The germline CDR1 and CDR2 sequences are SQVTM and ANQGSEA. The DNA of the CDR3 is TGCAGCGTTGTTGAGGGACACTCGAACACTGAAGCTTTCTTT. Translation: CSVVEGHSNTEAFF.

This clone was recorded a few times. V is TRBV3-1 (or the pseudogene TRBV3-2) and J is TRBJ2-7, with D possibly TRBD1 on 5 matching bases. Germline CDR1 and CDR2: LGHDT and YNNKEL (reference sequence). Trimming removed 4 bases from V and 6 bases from J, with 16 bases in between. The CDR3 is 14 residues long. The CDR3 nucleotides are TGTGCCAGCAGCCCCCGGGCAGGGAAACGCGAGCAGTACTTC. This sequence encodes CASSPRAGKREQYF.

This sequence joins TRBV19 and TRBJ1-5; D is unresolved. Germline V CDR1 and CDR2: LNHDA, SQIVND (reference sequence). This CDR3 has 14 amino acids. Trimming pared 7 bases from V and 0 bases from J, leaving 10 bases between. The CDR3 nucleotides read TGTGCCAGTATGCGAATTAATAGCAATCAGCCCCAGCATTTT. Translated, it gives CASMRINSNQPQHF.

This rearrangement joins TRBV6-5 to TRBJ1-1; 8 bases map to TRBD1. The CDR3 runs to 16 residues. Trimming took 2 bases from V and 1 from J; bases not matched to a gene: 6. CDR1 is MNHEY, CDR2 SVGAGI, per germline. In DNA, the CDR3 is TGTGCCAGCAGTTACCTCGGACAGGGCAAGAACACTGAAGCTTTCTTT. Protein: CASSYLGQGKNTEAFF.

The chain carries TRBV7-9 and TRBJ2-7; 8 bases line up with TRBD1. Germline CDR1 reads SEHNR; CDR2 reads FQNEAQ (reference sequence). V lost 5 bases to trimming and J lost 1 base; unmatched junction nucleotides: 4. The CDR3 length is 14 residues. CDR3 nucleotides: TGTGCCAGCAGCGGCCGGGACAGGTCCTACGAGCAGTACTTC. Its protein product is CASSGRDRSYEQYF.

The chain couples TRBV15 to TRBJ2-7; D perhaps matches TRBD1 (6 bases). Deletions cut 4 bases from V and 4 bases from J, with 11 bases between. The CDR3 spans 13 residues. Germline V gene data show CDR1 as LNHNV and CDR2 as YYDKDF (reference sequence). The CDR3 DNA sequence: TGTGCCACCAGCAACGGACAGACTTACGAGCAGTACTTC. It specifies CATSNGQTYEQYF. Full variable domain (remainder filled in from reference TRBV15 and TRBJ2-7): DAMVIQNPRYQVTQFGKPVTLSCSQTLNHNVMYWYQQKSSQAPKLLFHYYDKDFNNEADTPDNFQSRRPNTSFCFLDIRSPGLGDTAMYLCATSNGQTYEQYFGPGTRLTVT.

The chain employs TRBV5-4 and TRBJ2-5, with TRBD2 matching 11 bases. J was trimmed by 5 bases and V by 0 bases; bases with no gene match: 3. The CDR3 totals 15 residues. CDR1 and CDR2 (germline): SGHNT, YYREEE (reference sequence). In nucleotides, the CDR3 is TGTGCCAGCAGCTTGGTAGCGGGAGGGATGGAGACCCAGTACTTC. Its protein is CASSLVAGGMETQYF.

J is TRBJ2-3 and V is TRBV7-3, with D tentatively TRBD1 (6 bases). V lost 1 base, J lost 9 bases, and 14 bases lay in between. This CDR3 has 14 residues. Germline V CDR1 and CDR2: SGHTA, FQGTGA. CDR3 protein: CASSLKGQPQTQYF. Here the CDR3 DNA reads TGTGCCAGCAGCTTAAAAGGACAGCCCCAAACGCAGTATTTT.

This chain uses TRBV5-6 with TRBJ2-1; a possible D gene is TRBD1 (6 bases). V lost 4 bases, J lost 2 bases, and 19 bases lay in between. The CDR3 sequence is 17 residues long. Per germline, CDR1 SGHDT and CDR2 YYEEEE. The CDR3 nucleotides are TGTGCCAGCAGCCCCCCCGGGCCGGACAGCGCCTACAATGAGCAGTTCTTC. Protein product: CASSPPGPDSAYNEQFF. The complete variable domain, with remaining parts taken from reference TRBV5-6 and TRBJ2-1, reads DAGVTQSPTHLIKTRGQQVTLRCSPKSGHDTVSWYQQALGQGPQFIFQYYEEEERQRGNFPDRFSGHQFPNYSSELNVNALLLGDSALYLCASSPPGPDSAYNEQFFGPGTRLTVL.

Here the CDR3 DNA reads TGCGCCAGCAGCTTCGGACAGGGAGGGACTGAAGCTTTCTTT. As protein: CASSFGQGGTEAFF. The genes are TRBV4-3 and TRBJ1-1; the match to TRBD1 covers 8 bases. This CDR3 contains 14 residues. Germline V lookup: CDR1 LGHNA, CDR2 YSLEER. Trimming removed 5 bases from V and 5 bases from J; junction bases left unmatched: 7.

The chain joins TRBV3-1 (or the pseudogene TRBV3-2) to TRBJ2-3; 11 nucleotides match TRBD2. Germline V gives CDR1 LGHDT, CDR2 YNNKEL (reference sequence). V lost 1 base to trimming and J lost 2 bases; unmatched junction nucleotides: 8. CDR3 length: 18 amino acids. The CDR3 here is CASSQGLSGRAVTDTQYF. The CDR3 DNA reads as TGTGCCAGCAGCCAAGGTCTTAGCGGGAGGGCCGTCACAGATACGCAGTATTTT.

This chain connects TRBV19 to TRBJ2-1; 8 bases are shared with TRBD2. This CDR3 is 15 amino acids long. Germline-derived CDR1 and CDR2 are LNHDA and SQIVND (reference sequence). V dropped 3 bases and J dropped 7; count of bases not matched to a gene: 8. This CDR3 reads CASSILPGGGNEQFF. The CDR3 DNA is TGTGCCAGTAGTATTCTCCCGGGAGGGGGGAATGAGCAGTTCTTC. The variable domain in full, completed from reference TRBV19 and TRBJ2-1, reads DGGITQSPKYLFRKEGQNVTLSCEQNLNHDAMYWYRQDPGQGLRLIYYSQIVNDFQKGDIAEGYSVSREKKESFPLTVTSAQKNPTAFYLCASSILPGGGNEQFFGPGTRLTVL.

This clone was observed a handful of times. The chain is built from TRBV5-6 and TRBJ1-3; D is unresolved. The CDR3 totals 14 residues. Germline V lookup: CDR1 SGHDT, CDR2 YYEEEE. The V end was cut by 3 bases, the J end by 0 bases, with 7 bases between. The CDR3 DNA sequence: TGTGCCAGCAGCTCACAGTTCTCTGGAAACACCATATATTTT. It is translated as CASSSQFSGNTIYF.